These 17 T cell receptor beta chains were all obtained from the same sample, sequenced in a study of blood T cell repertoires in COVID-19. Using immunoSEQ multiplex PCR, the repertoire was profiled, and TCRdb retains in-frame clones only, with some absent. The sample includes roughly 280,000 clones, approximately 80% of them seen just once. Sequencing used peripheral blood. The receptors were sampled from a man aged 55 to 69 with acute or convalescent COVID-19.

The chain links TRBV5-4 to TRBJ1-1; no definite D call. Germline CDR1 and CDR2: SGHNT and YYREEE (reference sequence). Trimming left V 2 bases short and J 7 bases short, with 15 bases between. The CDR3 is made up of 14 amino acids. The CDR3 is CASSLQPDVGEAFF. The CDR3 DNA reads TGTGCCAGCAGCTTACAGCCAGATGTTGGTGAAGCTTTCTTT.

The chain is built from TRBV5-1 and TRBJ2-7; TRBD2 agrees at 8 bases. Germline CDR1 reads SGHRS; CDR2 reads YFSETQ. The junction had 13 bases not matched to a gene; V was cut back by 3 bases and J by 2 bases. The CDR3 is 17 residues long. CDR3 sequence reads: CASSWTAGERGTYEQYF. CDR3 nucleotide sequence: TGCGCCAGCAGCTGGACCGCTGGGGAGCGGGGGACCTACGAGCAGTACTTC.

This clone is a singleton in its sample. The chain employs TRBV6-5 and TRBJ2-7; TRBD1 agrees at 9 bases. This CDR3 has 13 residues. Losses at the gene ends were 5 bases for V and 3 bases for J; bases not matched to a gene: 2. Germline CDR1 MNHEY, CDR2 SVGAGI. CDR3 protein: CASSRGQGYEQYF. CDR3 coding DNA: TGTGCCAGCAGTCGGGGACAGGGCTACGAGCAGTACTTC.

This clone has just a few counts. V is TRBV7-9 and J is TRBJ2-2; D not certain. Trimming removed 3 bases at V and 5 bases at J, with 7 bases between. Germline V gene lookup returns CDR1 SEHNR and CDR2 FQNEAQ (reference sequence). This CDR3 has 13 amino acids. Here the CDR3 reads CASSLAVTGELFF. The CDR3 coding sequence is TGTGCCAGCAGCTTGGCGGTTACCGGGGAGCTGTTTTTT.

The chain carries TRBV2 and TRBJ2-3, with TRBD2 as a possible D gene (5 bases). Germline CDR1 and CDR2: SNHLY and FYNNEI. This CDR3 spans 13 amino acids. V was clipped by 8 bases and J by 2 bases, with 11 bases between them. CDR3 sequence: CASGLSYTDTQYF. The DNA of the CDR3 is TGTGCCAGCGGACTTTCCTACACAGATACGCAGTATTTT.

The J gene is TRBJ1-6, the V gene TRBV5-1, with 7 bases fitting TRBD1. The CDR3 spans 16 residues. V shed 0 bases, J shed 10 bases, and the junction held 10 bases outside the gene matches. The germline CDR1 and CDR2 sequences are SGHRS and YFSETQ. The CDR3 nucleotides read TGCGCCAGCAGCTTGGACCCGACAGGGTTGAGGTCACCCCTCCACTTT. Amino acid sequence: CASSLDPTGLRSPLHF.

The V gene is TRBV3-1 (or the pseudogene TRBV3-2), the J gene TRBJ2-6; no clear D gene. Germline CDR1 LGHDT, CDR2 YNNKEL (reference sequence). V lost 3 bases, J lost 0 bases, and 6 bases lay in between. The length of the CDR3 is 15 residues. The CDR3 bases are TGTGCCAGCAGCCATTCGGGCTCTGGGGCCAACGTCCTGACTTTC. Translation gives CASSHSGSGANVLTF.

The chain joins TRBV12-5 to TRBJ1-2, with TRBD1 as a possible D gene (5 bases). Germline V CDR1 and CDR2: LGHNT, FRNRAP. The V and J ends lost 7 bases and 5 bases respectively, with 11 bases between them. This CDR3 is built from 12 residues. In nucleotides, the CDR3 is TGTGCTAGTGCACAGGATCATTATGGCTACACCTTC. It yields the protein CASAQDHYGYTF. The full variable domain, rest sourced from reference TRBV12-5 and TRBJ1-2, is DARVTQTPRHKVTEMGQEVTMRCQPILGHNTVFWYRQTMMQGLELLAYFRNRAPLDDSGMPKDRFSAEMPDATLATLKIQPSEPRDSAVYFCASAQDHYGYTFGSGTRLTVV.

This chain joins TRBV5-4 and TRBJ1-4; 8 nucleotides match TRBD1. V was clipped by 2 bases and J by 10 bases; unmatched bases: 7. This CDR3 comprises 14 residues. Germline CDR1 is SGHNT and CDR2 is YYREEE (reference sequence). CDR3 nucleotide sequence: TGTGCCAGCAGCTTACAGGGGGGGGGAGGAAAACTGTTTTTT. Translating it yields CASSLQGGGGKLFF.

The J gene is TRBJ2-5, the V gene TRBV5-1; 13 nucleotides match TRBD2. Trimming removed 5 bases from V and 5 bases from J; junction bases left unmatched: 3. The CDR3 runs to 14 residues. Germline CDR1 and CDR2: SGHRS and YFSETQ. The CDR3 DNA reads as TGCGCCAGCAGGACTAGCGGGGGGACCGAGACCCAGTACTTC. This gives the protein CASRTSGGTETQYF.

This clone has a handful of counts. V gene TRBV29-1 combines with J gene TRBJ2-2, with D hard to call. This CDR3 spans 13 amino acids. The germline V and J ends were trimmed by 2 bases and 2 bases, with 6 bases remaining between them. From germline, CDR1 is SQVTM and CDR2 ANQGSEA. The CDR3 coding sequence is TGCAGCGTTGAAAGCGTTAACACCGGGGAGCTGTTTTTT. It codes for CSVESVNTGELFF.

This rearrangement joins TRBV28 to TRBJ1-1; D not resolved. V dropped 3 bases and J dropped 1 base, with 6 bases sitting between them. Germline V gives CDR1 MDHEN, CDR2 SYDVKM. The CDR3 consists of 13 residues. The DNA for the CDR3 is TGTGCCAGCAGTTTTACAGAGAACACTGAAGCTTTCTTT. As protein: CASSFTENTEAFF.

The chain links TRBV2 to TRBJ1-4; D perhaps matches TRBD1 (6 bases). V lost 4 bases and J 0 bases, leaving 9 bases between the germline ends. Germline loops: CDR1 SNHLY, CDR2 FYNNEI. The CDR3 loop spans 15 amino acids. CDR3: CASSAGQSTNEKLFF. CDR3 bases: TGTGCCAGCAGTGCCGGACAGTCAACTAATGAAAAACTGTTTTTT.

V usage is TRBV7-8 and J usage is TRBJ2-7; D may be TRBD1 (6 bases). CDR3 length equals 15 residues. The V gene lost 0 bases and the J gene lost 2 bases, with 11 bases spanning the gap. The germline V gene has CDR1 SGHVS and CDR2 FQNEAQ. CDR3 in DNA: TGTGCCAGCAGCTTAGCCTCGGCAGGGGCCTACGAGCAGTACTTC. This translates into CASSLASAGAYEQYF.

The J gene is TRBJ2-1, the V gene TRBV7-9; tentatively, D is TRBD1 (5 bases). The CDR3 is 14 amino acids. The V gene's germline CDR1 is SEHNR and CDR2 FQNEAQ (reference sequence). V lost 6 bases and J lost 8, with 17 bases in between. The CDR3 nucleotides are TGTGCCAGCAGGTGGGTGCAGGGAAAGGATGAGCAGTTCTTC. Its translation is CASRWVQGKDEQFF.

This chain uses TRBV3-1 (or the pseudogene TRBV3-2) with TRBJ2-7, with 13 bases fitting TRBD2. This CDR3 has 16 residues. After removal of 1 base from V and 7 bases from J, the junction contained 7 bases not matched to a gene. Germline CDR1 reads LGHDT; CDR2 reads YNNKEL (reference sequence). The CDR3 region is CASSQGGLAGFLEQYF. CDR3 nucleotide sequence: TGTGCCAGCAGCCAAGGGGGACTAGCGGGGTTCCTAGAGCAGTACTTC.

This rearrangement joins TRBV14 to TRBJ1-1; a weak D match, TRBD1 (5 bases). With 4 bases removed from V and 4 bases from J, the gap between germline ends came to 10 bases. This CDR3 spans 13 amino acids. Germline V CDR1 and CDR2: SGHDN, FVKESK. The CDR3, as DNA: TGTGCCAGCAGCCCCAGGGTGCGCACTGAAGCTTTCTTT. It encodes CASSPRVRTEAFF.